This is a list of T cell receptor beta chains from one sample in a study of graft-versus-host responses after intestinal transplantation. These receptors lack a known antigen. Libraries were prepared by immunoSEQ multiplex PCR; TCRdb keeps only in-frame clonotypes and omits some of them. The sample includes tens of thousands of clones, about nine tenths of them seen just once. This specimen was unstimulated CD4+ T cells sorted from spleen or lymph node cells, taken before intestinal transplant. These receptors all come from a human donor who received an intestinal transplant. Both conserved end residues are part of each CDR3. A D gene is named only where the DNA matches it firmly. Some rows mark clone size as missing; the rest say once, few, many or name a class of expanded clone.

D gene: NA; J gene: TRBJ2-3; V gene: TRBV18; clone size: once; CDR3 protein: CASSPPVGTDTQYF; CDR3 DNA: TGTGCCAGCTCACCACCGGTAGGCACAGATACGCAGTATTTT
D gene: TRBD1; J gene: TRBJ1-2; V gene: TRBV7-9; clone size: once; CDR3 protein: CASSPTGRQGAQGYTF; CDR3 DNA: TGTGCCAGCAGCCCAACCGGTCGACAGGGGGCGCAGGGCTACACCTTC
D gene: TRBD2; J gene: TRBJ2-5; V gene: TRBV10-2; clone size: NA; CDR3 protein: CASSAAGGQATQYF; CDR3 DNA: TGCGCCAGCAGTGCGGCGGGGGGGCAGGCGACCCAGTACTTC
D gene: TRBD1; J gene: TRBJ1-4; V gene: TRBV25-1; clone size: once; CDR3 protein: CASSTPGTGGSELFF; CDR3 DNA: TGTGCCAGCAGTACCCCCGGGACAGGGGGGTCGGAACTGTTTTTT
D gene: TRBD1; J gene: TRBJ1-5; V gene: TRBV30; clone size: NA; CDR3 protein: CAWSAQRTGSPSNQPQHF; CDR3 DNA: TGTGCCTGGAGTGCCCAGAGGACAGGGTCCCCTAGCAATCAGCCCCAGCATTTT
D gene: NA; J gene: TRBJ1-1; V gene: TRBV7-9; clone size: NA; CDR3 protein: CASSLTGNTEAFF; CDR3 DNA: TGTGCCAGCAGCTTAACCGGGAACACTGAAGCTTTCTTT
D gene: NA; J gene: TRBJ1-1; V gene: TRBV9; clone size: NA; CDR3 protein: CASSVAIASNTEAFF; CDR3 DNA: TGTGCCAGCAGCGTAGCGATAGCTTCGAACACTGAAGCTTTCTTT
D gene: NA; J gene: TRBJ2-5; V gene: TRBV30; clone size: NA; CDR3 protein: CAWSTTGNQETQYF; CDR3 DNA: TGTGCCTGGAGTACAACAGGGAACCAAGAGACCCAGTACTTC
D gene: TRBD1; J gene: TRBJ1-5; V gene: TRBV15; clone size: NA; CDR3 protein: CATSRQTTGISGNQPQHF; CDR3 DNA: TGTGCCACCAGCAGACAAACGACAGGGATTAGTGGCAATCAGCCCCAGCATTTT
D gene: NA; J gene: TRBJ2-3; V gene: TRBV27; clone size: NA; CDR3 protein: CASSLGRTNTDTQYF; CDR3 DNA: TGTGCCAGCAGTTTAGGGAGGACGAACACAGATACGCAGTATTTT
D gene: NA; J gene: TRBJ2-6; V gene: TRBV5-1; clone size: NA; CDR3 protein: CASSSGGGASGANVLTF; CDR3 DNA: TGCGCCAGCAGCTCGGGTGGAGGGGCGAGCGGGGCCAACGTCCTGACTTTC
D gene: NA; J gene: TRBJ2-2; V gene: TRBV30; clone size: few; CDR3 protein: CACRTRGTGELFF; CDR3 DNA: TGTGCCTGCCGGACCAGGGGTACCGGGGAGCTGTTTTTT
D gene: NA; J gene: TRBJ2-2; V gene: TRBV5-6; clone size: NA; CDR3 protein: CASSLGLGFGELFF; CDR3 DNA: TGTGCCAGCAGCTTGGGACTAGGTTTCGGGGAGCTGTTTTTT
D gene: NA; J gene: TRBJ1-2; V gene: TRBV11-2; clone size: NA; CDR3 protein: CASSLGLGGNYGYTF; CDR3 DNA: TGTGCCAGCAGCTTAGGGTTGGGAGGTAACTATGGCTACACCTTC
D gene: TRBD1; J gene: TRBJ1-5; V gene: TRBV5-8; clone size: NA; CDR3 protein: CASSLQGASNQPQHF; CDR3 DNA: TGTGCCAGCAGCTTGCAGGGGGCCAGCAATCAGCCCCAGCATTTT
D gene: TRBD1; J gene: TRBJ2-3; V gene: TRBV19; clone size: NA; CDR3 protein: CASSMGTGSTDTQYF; CDR3 DNA: TGTGCCAGTAGTATGGGGACAGGTAGCACAGATACGCAGTATTTT
D gene: TRBD2; J gene: TRBJ2-1; V gene: TRBV7-2; clone size: NA; CDR3 protein: CASSISGGVYEQFF; CDR3 DNA: TGTGCCAGCAGCATTAGCGGGGGGGTATATGAGCAGTTCTTC
D gene: NA; J gene: TRBJ1-4; V gene: TRBV19; clone size: once; CDR3 protein: CAAGNRDSLFF; CDR3 DNA: TGTGCCGCAGGTAACCGGGACTCACTGTTTTTT
D gene: NA; J gene: TRBJ1-1; V gene: TRBV7-8; clone size: NA; CDR3 protein: CASSLDRYTEAFF; CDR3 DNA: TGTGCCAGCAGCTTAGACAGATACACTGAAGCTTTCTTT
D gene: NA; J gene: TRBJ2-6; V gene: TRBV11-2; clone size: NA; CDR3 protein: CASTLSAGVAGANVLTF; CDR3 DNA: TGTGCCAGCACCCTTAGTGCCGGGGTAGCGGGGGCCAACGTCCTGACTTTC
D gene: TRBD1; J gene: TRBJ1-4; V gene: TRBV30; clone size: NA; CDR3 protein: CAWTGQMNEKLFF; CDR3 DNA: TGTGCCTGGACGGGACAGATGAATGAAAAACTGTTTTTT
D gene: TRBD2; J gene: TRBJ2-2; V gene: TRBV4-3; clone size: NA; CDR3 protein: CASSQVAGGRNTGELFF; CDR3 DNA: TGCGCCAGCAGCCAAGTAGCGGGGGGGAGAAACACCGGGGAGCTGTTTTTT
D gene: NA; J gene: TRBJ2-7; V gene: TRBV7-2; clone size: NA; CDR3 protein: CASSLEGGAYEQYF; CDR3 DNA: TGTGCCAGCAGCTTAGAGGGGGGGGCCTACGAGCAGTACTTC
D gene: NA; J gene: TRBJ2-3; V gene: TRBV5-1; clone size: NA; CDR3 protein: CASSLQAGHTDTQYF; CDR3 DNA: TGCGCCAGCAGCTTGCAAGCGGGCCACACAGATACGCAGTATTTT
D gene: TRBD1; J gene: TRBJ1-5; V gene: TRBV7-8; clone size: NA; CDR3 protein: CASSPWTGGSNQPQHF; CDR3 DNA: TGTGCCAGCAGCCCATGGACAGGGGGGAGCAATCAGCCCCAGCATTTT
D gene: NA; J gene: TRBJ1-1; V gene: TRBV5-5; clone size: NA; CDR3 protein: CASSISESNTEAFF; CDR3 DNA: TGTGCCAGCAGTATATCAGAATCGAACACTGAAGCTTTCTTT
D gene: TRBD1; J gene: TRBJ1-1; V gene: TRBV12-5; clone size: NA; CDR3 protein: CASGHGQGVSGTEAFF; CDR3 DNA: TGTGCTAGCGGCCACGGACAGGGCGTCTCAGGAACTGAAGCTTTCTTT
D gene: TRBD1; J gene: TRBJ1-6; V gene: TRBV5-4; clone size: NA; CDR3 protein: CASSRSTGVASYNSPLHF; CDR3 DNA: TGTGCCAGCAGCCGTAGTACAGGGGTGGCCTCCTATAATTCACCCCTCCACTTT
D gene: NA; J gene: TRBJ1-2; V gene: TRBV30; clone size: NA; CDR3 protein: CAWSVYRSNYGYTF; CDR3 DNA: TGTGCCTGGAGTGTTTACAGGTCTAACTATGGCTACACCTTC
D gene: TRBD1; J gene: TRBJ1-1; V gene: TRBV7-9; clone size: NA; CDR3 protein: CASSLPSKDRVKTEAFF; CDR3 DNA: TGTGCCAGCAGCCTCCCGTCTAAGGACAGGGTAAAAACTGAAGCTTTCTTT
D gene: NA; J gene: TRBJ1-2; V gene: TRBV5-6; clone size: NA; CDR3 protein: CASSLAGSYGYTF; CDR3 DNA: TGTGCCAGCAGCTTGGCCGGGTCCTATGGCTACACCTTC
D gene: NA; J gene: TRBJ2-7; V gene: TRBV10-1; clone size: NA; CDR3 protein: CASRAQGSYEQYF; CDR3 DNA: TGCGCCAGCAGAGCACAGGGTTCCTACGAGCAGTACTTC
D gene: TRBD1; J gene: TRBJ1-1; V gene: TRBV7-9; clone size: NA; CDR3 protein: CASSLDRGREAFF; CDR3 DNA: TGTGCCAGCAGCTTAGACAGGGGAAGGGAAGCTTTCTTT
D gene: NA; J gene: TRBJ1-2; V gene: TRBV5-1; clone size: NA; CDR3 protein: CASSLEPMAGRVGYTF; CDR3 DNA: TGCGCCAGCAGCTTGGAACCCATGGCAGGGAGGGTTGGCTACACCTTC
D gene: TRBD1; J gene: TRBJ2-7; V gene: TRBV29-1; clone size: NA; CDR3 protein: CSAGTGGDEQYF; CDR3 DNA: TGCAGCGCAGGGACAGGGGGCGACGAGCAGTACTTC
D gene: NA; J gene: TRBJ2-1; V gene: TRBV6-5; clone size: NA; CDR3 protein: CASRLGHYNEQFF; CDR3 DNA: TGTGCCAGCAGACTGGGACATTACAATGAGCAGTTCTTC
D gene: NA; J gene: TRBJ1-5; V gene: TRBV7-2; clone size: NA; CDR3 protein: CASSLYAGLSNQPQHF; CDR3 DNA: TGTGCCAGCAGCTTATATGCAGGGTTAAGCAATCAGCCCCAGCATTTT
D gene: TRBD1; J gene: TRBJ2-3; V gene: TRBV19; clone size: once; CDR3 protein: CASSSRDRGTDTQYF; CDR3 DNA: TGTGCCAGTAGTAGCCGGGACAGGGGCACAGATACGCAGTATTTT
D gene: NA; J gene: TRBJ2-7; V gene: TRBV1; clone size: NA; CDR3 protein: CTSRSASGGAGRYEQYF; CDR3 DNA: TGCACCAGCAGGTCCGCTAGCGGGGGGGCCGGAAGATACGAGCAGTACTTC
D gene: NA; J gene: TRBJ2-3; V gene: TRBV7-2; clone size: NA; CDR3 protein: CASSLAVSRADTQYF; CDR3 DNA: TGTGCCAGCAGCTTAGCAGTCTCCCGAGCAGATACGCAGTATTTT
D gene: NA; J gene: TRBJ2-7; V gene: TRBV6-6; clone size: NA; CDR3 protein: CASSDRNSYEQYF; CDR3 DNA: TGTGCCAGCAGTGACAGGAACTCCTACGAGCAGTACTTC
D gene: TRBD1; J gene: TRBJ1-1; V gene: TRBV5-1; clone size: NA; CDR3 protein: CASSTGTGGLNTEAFF; CDR3 DNA: TGCGCCAGCAGCACGGGGACAGGGGGCCTGAACACTGAAGCTTTCTTT
D gene: TRBD1; J gene: TRBJ1-2; V gene: TRBV6-5; clone size: NA; CDR3 protein: CASSLRQGADGYTF; CDR3 DNA: TGTGCCAGCAGTCTACGACAGGGGGCGGATGGCTACACCTTC
D gene: TRBD1; J gene: TRBJ1-2; V gene: TRBV5-1; clone size: NA; CDR3 protein: CASSSTRQGGIYGYTF; CDR3 DNA: TGCGCCAGCAGCTCGACCCGACAGGGCGGTATCTATGGCTACACCTTC
D gene: NA; J gene: TRBJ2-2; V gene: TRBV9; clone size: NA; CDR3 protein: CASSEAVTGELFF; CDR3 DNA: TGTGCCAGCAGCGAAGCGGTCACCGGGGAGCTGTTTTTT
D gene: TRBD1; J gene: TRBJ1-5; V gene: TRBV7-9; clone size: NA; CDR3 protein: CASSPGTGVNNQPQHF; CDR3 DNA: TGTGCCAGCAGCCCCGGGACAGGTGTGAACAATCAGCCCCAGCATTTT
D gene: NA; J gene: TRBJ2-1; V gene: TRBV10-1; clone size: NA; CDR3 protein: CASSESSADNEQFF; CDR3 DNA: TGCGCCAGCAGTGAGTCTAGCGCCGACAATGAGCAGTTCTTC
D gene: NA; J gene: TRBJ1-2; V gene: TRBV5-1; clone size: NA; CDR3 protein: CASAGDIGNYGYTF; CDR3 DNA: TGCGCCAGCGCCGGGGACATTGGTAACTATGGCTACACCTTC
D gene: NA; J gene: TRBJ2-6; V gene: TRBV7-8; clone size: NA; CDR3 protein: CASSFRSSGANVLTF; CDR3 DNA: TGTGCCAGCAGCTTTCGGAGCTCTGGGGCCAACGTCCTGACTTTC
D gene: NA; J gene: TRBJ2-7; V gene: TRBV2; clone size: NA; CDR3 protein: CASSVGGSSYEQYF; CDR3 DNA: TGTGCCAGCAGTGTTGGGGGGAGCTCCTACGAGCAGTACTTC
D gene: TRBD1; J gene: TRBJ1-5; V gene: TRBV5-6; clone size: NA; CDR3 protein: CASSLALPQGGRNQPQHF; CDR3 DNA: TGTGCCAGCAGCTTGGCCCTCCCGCAGGGGGGCAGGAATCAGCCCCAGCATTTT